These 7 T cell receptor beta chains came from one sample sequenced in a study of memory CD4+ T cells and cytomegalovirus serostatus. The sort gate was single viable CD3+CD4+CD8-CD45RO+ cells for memory CD4+ T cells. Method: immunoSEQ multiplex PCR; TCRdb's copy keeps in-frame clones and lacks some. The repertoire holds under 50,000 clones, with 79% as singletons. The specimen was memory CD4+ T cells from blood. These receptors all stem from an adult in good health and CMV-seropositive.

The rearrangement links TRBV7-6 to TRBJ2-7; the D is unclear. The V end was cut by 5 bases, the J end by 0 bases, with 8 bases between. The CDR3 sequence is 13 residues long. Germline V gene lookup returns CDR1 SGHVS and CDR2 FNYEAQ. The CDR3 DNA reads as TGTGCCAGCAGCCCCAAGGGCTCCTACGAGCAGTACTTC. Protein: CASSPKGSYEQYF.

This clone was counted a few times. The chain is built from TRBV5-4 and TRBJ2-1; tentative D call: TRBD2 (5 bases). Trimming stripped 6 bases from V and 1 base from J, with 11 bases between. Germline-derived CDR1 and CDR2 are SGHNT and YYREEE (reference sequence). The CDR3 is 14 residues long. The CDR3 bases are TGTGCCAGCACCCCTGGAGGTTCCTACAATGAGCAGTTCTTC. Its protein product is CASTPGGSYNEQFF.

The V and J genes are TRBV7-9 and TRBJ2-1, with 9 bases fitting TRBD1. From germline, CDR1 is SEHNR and CDR2 FQNEAQ (reference sequence). The CDR3 is 15 residues long. V dropped 3 bases and J dropped 4; count of bases not matched to a gene: 4. The CDR3 loop is CASSFGQGMYNEQFF. The CDR3, as DNA: TGTGCCAGCAGCTTCGGACAGGGGATGTACAATGAGCAGTTCTTC.

The rearrangement uses TRBV7-3 and TRBJ2-2; D may correspond to TRBD1 or TRBD2 (5 bases each). The CDR3 consists of 16 residues. Germline V gene data show CDR1 as SGHTA and CDR2 as FQGTGA. V gave up 4 bases and J gave up 2 bases, with 14 bases separating them. CDR3 in DNA: TGTGCCAGCAGCTCCCGGGGTGGGGCCAACACCGGGGAGCTGTTTTTT. Its translation is CASSSRGGANTGELFF.

The chain uses TRBV5-5 and TRBJ1-3; D unresolved. CDR3 size: 15 residues. The germline V gene has CDR1 SGHKS and CDR2 YYEKEE (reference sequence). V gave up 4 bases and J gave up 0 bases, with 11 bases separating them. The CDR3 DNA sequence: TGTGCCAGCAGCCGGAATGATAACTCTGGAAACACCATATATTTT. This gives the protein CASSRNDNSGNTIYF.

V and J are TRBV4-2 and TRBJ2-4; a possible D gene is TRBD1 (6 bases). Trimming shortened V by 3 bases and J by 6 bases, and 15 bases separated the two germline ends. The V gene's germline CDR1 is LGHNA and CDR2 YNFKEQ. This CDR3 comprises 15 residues. In DNA form, the CDR3 reads TGTGCCAGCAGCCAGAAGGGGGACCGGGGAAACATTCAGTACTTC. Translated: CASSQKGDRGNIQYF.

The V call is TRBV28, the J call TRBJ2-1, with unresolved D. The CDR3 totals 12 residues. CDR1 and CDR2 (germline): MDHEN, SYDVKM. The V and J ends lost 8 bases and 5 bases respectively, with 10 bases between them. CDR3 amino acids: CASWLRDNEQFF. In DNA, the CDR3 is TGTGCCAGCTGGCTCCGAGACAATGAGCAGTTCTTC.